This T cell receptor beta chain was identified during a study of T cells in Graves' hyperthyroidism and ophthalmopathy. Amplified TCR beta CDR3 regions derived from RNA transcripts. HTBI primers were the set used in a first-round RT-PCR of the TCR CDR3. TCRdb re-derived calls from the multiplex PCR reads in MiXCR, one entry per CDR3 protein. Of under 350,000 distinct CDR3 sequences listed, roughly 23% are singletons. This CDR3 has 14 residues. The J segment lost 2 bases and the V segment lost 7 bases, leaving 7 bases of the junction unmatched. Sequencing used blood. The chain links TRBV12-3 or TRBV12-4 to TRBJ2-7; 8 positions match TRBD1. This clonotype was sampled from a woman in her forties or fifties with Graves' hyperthyroidism. DNA for the CDR3: TGTGCCAGCACGGACAGGGTGGGAGCCTACGAGCAGTACTTC. This gives the protein CASTDRVGAYEQYF.